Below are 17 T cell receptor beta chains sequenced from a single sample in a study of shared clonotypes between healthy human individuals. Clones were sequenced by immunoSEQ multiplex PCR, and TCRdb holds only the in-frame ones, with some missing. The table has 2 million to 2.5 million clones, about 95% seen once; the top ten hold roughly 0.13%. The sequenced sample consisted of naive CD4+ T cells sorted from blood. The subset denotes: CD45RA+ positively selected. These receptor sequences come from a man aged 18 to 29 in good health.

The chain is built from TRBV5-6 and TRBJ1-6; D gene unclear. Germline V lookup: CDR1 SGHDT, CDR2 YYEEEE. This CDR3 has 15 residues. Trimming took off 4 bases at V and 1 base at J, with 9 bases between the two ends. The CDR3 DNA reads TGTGCCAGCAGCAGCGGACGGTCCTATAATTCACCCCTCCACTTT. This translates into CASSSGRSYNSPLHF.

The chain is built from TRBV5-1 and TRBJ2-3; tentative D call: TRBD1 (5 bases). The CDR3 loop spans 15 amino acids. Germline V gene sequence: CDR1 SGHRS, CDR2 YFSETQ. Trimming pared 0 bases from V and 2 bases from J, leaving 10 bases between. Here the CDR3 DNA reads TGCGCCAGCAGCTTGGTGGGGCCCGACACAGATACGCAGTATTTT. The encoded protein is CASSLVGPDTDTQYF.

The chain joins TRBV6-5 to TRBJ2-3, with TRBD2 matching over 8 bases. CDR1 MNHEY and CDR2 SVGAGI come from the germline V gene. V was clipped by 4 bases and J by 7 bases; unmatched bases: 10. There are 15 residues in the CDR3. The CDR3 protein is CASSSRTSLGYTQYF. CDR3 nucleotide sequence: TGTGCCAGCAGTTCCCGGACTAGCCTTGGATATACGCAGTATTTT.

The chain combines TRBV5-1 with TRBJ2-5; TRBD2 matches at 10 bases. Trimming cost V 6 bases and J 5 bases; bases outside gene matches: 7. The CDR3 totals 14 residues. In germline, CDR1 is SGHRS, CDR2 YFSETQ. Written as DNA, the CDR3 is TGCGCCAGCACCGACGCTAGCGGGAGTGAGACCCAGTACTTC. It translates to CASTDASGSETQYF.

For the CDR3, the DNA is TGTGCCAGCACTCCGGGACTAGCGGGATACGAGCAGTTCTTC. Translation gives CASTPGLAGYEQFF. The V and J genes are TRBV6-5 and TRBJ2-1, with 13 bases lining up with TRBD2. Germline V gives CDR1 MNHEY, CDR2 SVGAGI. V shed 7 bases, J shed 10 bases, and the junction held 7 bases outside the gene matches. This CDR3 comprises 14 residues.

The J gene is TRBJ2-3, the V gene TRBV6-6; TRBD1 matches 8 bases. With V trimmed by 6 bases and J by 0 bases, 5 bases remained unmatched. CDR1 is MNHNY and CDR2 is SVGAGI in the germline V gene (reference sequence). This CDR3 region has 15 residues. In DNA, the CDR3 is TGTGCCAGCAGCAACGGACAGGGTAGCACAGATACGCAGTATTTT. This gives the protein CASSNGQGSTDTQYF.

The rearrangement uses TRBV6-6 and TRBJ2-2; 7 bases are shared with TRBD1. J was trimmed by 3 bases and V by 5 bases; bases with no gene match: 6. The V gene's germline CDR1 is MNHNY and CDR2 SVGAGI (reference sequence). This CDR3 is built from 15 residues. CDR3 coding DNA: TGTGCCAGCAGTAAACAGGGGTTGGACACCGGGGAGCTGTTTTTT. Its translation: CASSKQGLDTGELFF.

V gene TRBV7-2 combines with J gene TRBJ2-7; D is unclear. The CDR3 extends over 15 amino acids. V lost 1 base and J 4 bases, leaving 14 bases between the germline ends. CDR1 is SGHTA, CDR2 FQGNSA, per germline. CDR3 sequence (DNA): TGTGCCAGCAGCTTAGACGACGTTGGGTCTTACGAGCAGTACTTC. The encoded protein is CASSLDDVGSYEQYF.

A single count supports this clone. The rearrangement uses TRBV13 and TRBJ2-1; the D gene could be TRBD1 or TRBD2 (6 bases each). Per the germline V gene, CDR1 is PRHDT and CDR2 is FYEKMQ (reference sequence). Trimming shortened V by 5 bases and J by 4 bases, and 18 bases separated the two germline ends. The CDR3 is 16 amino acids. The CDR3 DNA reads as TGTGCCAGCAGCCGGGGGCCGCCGTTTTCTTACAATGAGCAGTTCTTC. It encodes CASSRGPPFSYNEQFF.

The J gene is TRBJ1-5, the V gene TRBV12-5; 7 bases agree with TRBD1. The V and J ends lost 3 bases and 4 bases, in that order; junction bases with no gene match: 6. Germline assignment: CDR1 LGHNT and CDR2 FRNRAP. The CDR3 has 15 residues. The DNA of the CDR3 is TGTGCTAGTGGTTTTGGGGACAGCGGGAATCAGCCCCAGCATTTT. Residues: CASGFGDSGNQPQHF.

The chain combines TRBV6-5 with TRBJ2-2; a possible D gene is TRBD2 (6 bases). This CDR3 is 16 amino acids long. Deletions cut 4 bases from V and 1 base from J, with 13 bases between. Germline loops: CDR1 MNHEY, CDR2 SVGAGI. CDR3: CASSWAGTLNTGELFF. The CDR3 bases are TGTGCCAGCAGTTGGGCCGGGACTTTGAACACCGGGGAGCTGTTTTTT.

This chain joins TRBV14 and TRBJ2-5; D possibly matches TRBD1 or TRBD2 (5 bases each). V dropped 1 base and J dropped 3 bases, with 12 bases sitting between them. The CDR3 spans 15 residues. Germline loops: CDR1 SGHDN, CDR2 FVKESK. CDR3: CASSQVGPTEETQYF. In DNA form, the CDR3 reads TGTGCCAGCAGCCAAGTGGGACCGACGGAAGAGACCCAGTACTTC.

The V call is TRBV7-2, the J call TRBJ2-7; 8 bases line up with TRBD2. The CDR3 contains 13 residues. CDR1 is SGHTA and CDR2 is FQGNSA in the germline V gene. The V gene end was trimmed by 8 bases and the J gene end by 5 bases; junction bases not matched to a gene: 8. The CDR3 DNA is TGTGCCAGCCGGGCGGGTAGCGGGAACGAGCAGTACTTC. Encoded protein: CASRAGSGNEQYF.

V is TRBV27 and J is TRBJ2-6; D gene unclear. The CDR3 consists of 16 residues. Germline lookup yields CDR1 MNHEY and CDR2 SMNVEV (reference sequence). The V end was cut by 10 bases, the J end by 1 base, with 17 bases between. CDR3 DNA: TGTGCCACCAAGCCAACAGTTACATCTGGGGCCAACGTCCTGACTTTC. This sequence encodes CATKPTVTSGANVLTF.

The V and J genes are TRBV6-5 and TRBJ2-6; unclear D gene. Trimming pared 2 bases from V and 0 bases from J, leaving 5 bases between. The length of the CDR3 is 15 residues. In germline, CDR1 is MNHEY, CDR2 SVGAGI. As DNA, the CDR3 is TGTGCCAGCAGTTACCCGAGCTCTGGGGCCAACGTCCTGACTTTC. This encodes CASSYPSSGANVLTF.

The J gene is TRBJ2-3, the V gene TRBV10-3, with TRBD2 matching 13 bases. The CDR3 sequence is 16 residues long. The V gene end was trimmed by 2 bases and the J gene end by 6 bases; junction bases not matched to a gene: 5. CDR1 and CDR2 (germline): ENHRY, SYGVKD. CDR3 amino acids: CAISEARTSGGDTQYF. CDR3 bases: TGTGCCATCAGTGAGGCCAGGACTAGCGGGGGCGATACGCAGTATTTT.

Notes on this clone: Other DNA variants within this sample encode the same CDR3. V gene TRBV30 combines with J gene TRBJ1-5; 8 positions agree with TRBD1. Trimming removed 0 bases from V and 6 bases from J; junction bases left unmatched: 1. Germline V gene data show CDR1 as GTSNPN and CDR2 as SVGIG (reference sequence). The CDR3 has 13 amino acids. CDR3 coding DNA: TGTGCCTGGAGTGTACAGGGGGTTCAGCCCCAGCATTTT. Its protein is CAWSVQGVQPQHF.